This TCR beta chain is drawn from a study of blood T cell repertoires in COVID-19. For the study at large: From T cells, B-cell-depleted T cells, or PBMCs came the material, which was cDNA or gDNA.

Per the original data handling: How many nucleated cells were present was estimated from reference gene primer amplification. Assay used: immunoSEQ multiplex PCR; TCRdb lists only in-frame clones, some missing. Clone size and V and J calls were adopted from that table, with D and trimming inferred from the DNA. The sample consists of approximately 110,000 clones, around 88% of them appearing once. Germline V gives CDR1 SGHRS, CDR2 YFSETQ. The V and J ends lost 1 base and 3 bases respectively, with 7 bases between them. The CDR3 loop spans 13 amino acids. Material: peripheral blood. The chain has TRBV5-1 and TRBJ1-1; D gene unclear. This TCR derives from a woman aged 50 to 65 with active or convalescent COVID-19. Here the CDR3 reads CASSLLVDTEAFF. The CDR3 bases are TGCGCCAGCAGCTTGCTAGTAGACACTGAAGCTTTCTTT.